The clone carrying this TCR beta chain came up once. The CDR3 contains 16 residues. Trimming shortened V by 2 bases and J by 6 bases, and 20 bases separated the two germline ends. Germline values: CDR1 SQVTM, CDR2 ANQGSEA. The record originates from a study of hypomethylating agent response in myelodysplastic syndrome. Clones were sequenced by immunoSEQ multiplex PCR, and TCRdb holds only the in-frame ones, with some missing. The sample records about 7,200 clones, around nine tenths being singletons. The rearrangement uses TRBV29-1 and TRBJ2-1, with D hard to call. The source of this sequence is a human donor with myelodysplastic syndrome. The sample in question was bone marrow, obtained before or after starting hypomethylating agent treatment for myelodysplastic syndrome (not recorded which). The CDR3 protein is CSVELLVSATFNEQFF. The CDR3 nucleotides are TGCAGCGTTGAATTGTTGGTGTCAGCAACCTTCAATGAGCAGTTCTTC.